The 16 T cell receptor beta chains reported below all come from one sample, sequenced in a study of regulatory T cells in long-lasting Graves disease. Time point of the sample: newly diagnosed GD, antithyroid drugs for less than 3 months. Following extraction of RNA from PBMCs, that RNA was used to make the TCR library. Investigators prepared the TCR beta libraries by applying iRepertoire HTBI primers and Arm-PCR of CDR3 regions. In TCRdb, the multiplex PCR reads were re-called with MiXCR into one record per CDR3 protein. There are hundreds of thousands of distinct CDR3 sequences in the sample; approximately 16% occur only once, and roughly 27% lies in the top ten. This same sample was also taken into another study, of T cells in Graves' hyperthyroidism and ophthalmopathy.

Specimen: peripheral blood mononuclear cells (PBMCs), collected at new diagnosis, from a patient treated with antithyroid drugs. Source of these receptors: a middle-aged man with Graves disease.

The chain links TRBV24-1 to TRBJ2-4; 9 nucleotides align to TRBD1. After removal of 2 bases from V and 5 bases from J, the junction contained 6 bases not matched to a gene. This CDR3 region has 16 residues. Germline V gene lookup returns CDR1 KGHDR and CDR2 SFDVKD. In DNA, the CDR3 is TGTGCCACCAGTGATTCGAAACAGGGGGCCCAAAACATTCAGTACTTC. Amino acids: CATSDSKQGAQNIQYF.

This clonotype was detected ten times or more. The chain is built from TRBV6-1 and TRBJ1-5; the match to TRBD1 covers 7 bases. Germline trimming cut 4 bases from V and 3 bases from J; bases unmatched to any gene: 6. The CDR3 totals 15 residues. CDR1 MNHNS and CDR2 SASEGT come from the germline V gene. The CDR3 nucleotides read TGTGCCAGCAGTGTAACGGGACAGATCAATCAGCCCCAGCATTTT. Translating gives CASSVTGQINQPQHF.

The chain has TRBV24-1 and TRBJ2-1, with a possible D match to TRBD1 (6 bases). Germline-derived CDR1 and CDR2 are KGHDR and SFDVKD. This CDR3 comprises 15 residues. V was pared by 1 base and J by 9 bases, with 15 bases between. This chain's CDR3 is CATSDFGTVGGEQFF. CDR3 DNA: TGTGCCACCAGTGATTTCGGGACGGTAGGGGGTGAGCAGTTCTTC.

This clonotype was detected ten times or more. In DNA, the CDR3 is TGTGCCAGCAGTGGGCAAAACAGGGTCGGCTCACCCCTCCACTTT. It yields the protein CASSGQNRVGSPLHF. The gene calls are TRBV2 and TRBJ1-6; possibly TRBD1 for D (6 bases). Germline V lookup: CDR1 SNHLY, CDR2 FYNNEI. Trimming took 4 bases from V and 10 from J, leaving 17 bases between them. This CDR3 region has 15 residues.

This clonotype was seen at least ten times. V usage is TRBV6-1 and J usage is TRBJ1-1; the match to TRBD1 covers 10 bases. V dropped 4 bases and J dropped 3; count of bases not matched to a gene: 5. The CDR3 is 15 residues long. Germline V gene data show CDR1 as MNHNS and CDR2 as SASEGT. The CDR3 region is CASSGGQGRYTEAFF. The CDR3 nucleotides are TGTGCCAGCAGTGGGGGACAGGGGAGGTACACTGAAGCTTTCTTT.

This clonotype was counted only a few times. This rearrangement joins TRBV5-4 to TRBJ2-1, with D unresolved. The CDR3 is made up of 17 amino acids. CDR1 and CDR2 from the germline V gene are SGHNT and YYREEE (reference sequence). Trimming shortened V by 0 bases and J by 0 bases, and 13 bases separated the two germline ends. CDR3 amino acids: CASSLDQGTSSYNEQFF. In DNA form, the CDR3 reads TGTGCCAGCAGCTTGGATCAAGGTACGAGCTCCTACAATGAGCAGTTCTTC.

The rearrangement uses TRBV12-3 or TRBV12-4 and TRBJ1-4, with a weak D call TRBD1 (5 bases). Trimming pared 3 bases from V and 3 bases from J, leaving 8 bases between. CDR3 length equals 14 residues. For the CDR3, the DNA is TGTGCCAGCAGTTTCTGGGGGGCTAATGAAAAACTGTTTTTT. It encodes CASSFWGANEKLFF.

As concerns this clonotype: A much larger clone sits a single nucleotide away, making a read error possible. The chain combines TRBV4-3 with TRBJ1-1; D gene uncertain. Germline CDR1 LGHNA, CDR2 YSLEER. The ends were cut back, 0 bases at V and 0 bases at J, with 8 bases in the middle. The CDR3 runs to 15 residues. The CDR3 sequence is CASSQDTAMNTEAFF. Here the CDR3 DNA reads TGCGCCAGCAGCCAAGATACAGCGATGAACACTGAAGCTTTCTTT.

The DNA of the CDR3 is TGCAGCGTAGCAGGGGTAGTCACTGAAGCTTTCTTT. It specifies CSVAGVVTEAFF. This chain connects TRBV29-1 to TRBJ1-1; TRBD1 is a possible D gene (6 bases). The length of the CDR3 is 12 residues. Germline lookup yields CDR1 SQVTM and CDR2 ANQGSEA. V was cut by 6 bases and J by 4 bases, with 12 bases left in between.

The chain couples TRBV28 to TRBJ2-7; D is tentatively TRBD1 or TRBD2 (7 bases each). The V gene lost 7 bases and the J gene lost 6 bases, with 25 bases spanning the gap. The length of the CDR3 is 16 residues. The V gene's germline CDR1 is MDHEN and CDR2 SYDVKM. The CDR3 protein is CASTLGAGRGLGEQYF. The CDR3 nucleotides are TGTGCCAGCACCCTAGGGGCGGGGAGGGGGCTCGGCGAGCAGTACTTC.

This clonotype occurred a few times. As DNA, the CDR3 is TGCAGCGGGGACAGAGATACCGGGGAGCTGTTTTTT. It codes for CSGDRDTGELFF. The rearrangement joins TRBV20-1 to TRBJ2-2; 7 bases align to TRBD1. Germline CDR1 is DFQATT and CDR2 is SNEGSKA (reference sequence). This CDR3 is built from 12 residues.

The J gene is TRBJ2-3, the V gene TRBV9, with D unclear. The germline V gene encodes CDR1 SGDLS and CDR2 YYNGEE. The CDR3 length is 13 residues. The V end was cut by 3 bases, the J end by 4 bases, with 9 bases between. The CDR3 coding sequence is TGTGCCAGCAGCGCCTTGAGAGCAGATACGCAGTATTTT. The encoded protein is CASSALRADTQYF.

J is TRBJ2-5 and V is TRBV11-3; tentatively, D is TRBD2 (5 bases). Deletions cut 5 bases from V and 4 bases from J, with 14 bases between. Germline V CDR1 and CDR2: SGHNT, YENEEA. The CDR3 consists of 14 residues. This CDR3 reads CASSPGSTAETQYF. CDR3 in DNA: TGTGCCAGCAGCCCTGGGAGCACCGCAGAGACCCAGTACTTC.

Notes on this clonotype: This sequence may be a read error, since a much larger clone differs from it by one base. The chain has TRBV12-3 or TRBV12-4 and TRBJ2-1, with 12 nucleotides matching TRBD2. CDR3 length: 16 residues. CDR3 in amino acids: CASSKTSGGLYNGQFF. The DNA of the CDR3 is TGTGCCAGCAGTAAGACTAGCGGGGGACTTTACAATGGGCAGTTCTTC.

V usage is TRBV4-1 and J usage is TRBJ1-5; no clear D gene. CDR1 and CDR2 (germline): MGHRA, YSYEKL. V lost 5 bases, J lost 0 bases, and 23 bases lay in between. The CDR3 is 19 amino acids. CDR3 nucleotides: TGCGCCAGCAGCTCGATGCGGGTCCCGACGAGGTATAGCAATCAGCCCCAGCATTTT. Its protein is CASSSMRVPTRYSNQPQHF.

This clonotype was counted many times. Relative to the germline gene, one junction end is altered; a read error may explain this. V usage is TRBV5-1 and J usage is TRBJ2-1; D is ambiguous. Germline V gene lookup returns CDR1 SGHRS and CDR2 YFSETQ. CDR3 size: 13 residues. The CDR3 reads CASSYSGYNEQFF. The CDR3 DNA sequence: TGTGCCAGCAGTTACTCCGGGTACAATGAGCAGTTCTTC.